The text below deals with one TCR beta chain. This CDR3 is 16 amino acids long. The germline gives CDR1 SEHNR, CDR2 FQNEAQ (reference sequence). The V and J ends lost 7 bases and 0 bases respectively, with 15 bases between them. The data belong to a study of blood T cells in healthy people across ages. Study-wide background: About one barcoded beta molecule per two T cells was the capture yield of template switching.

Primers used in a second PCR of about 7 to 12 cycles were a sample-barcoded 5' primer and a J-beta primer mix. TCRdb re-called the 5' RACE reads with MiXCR, one entry per CDR3 protein. The repertoire holds hundreds of thousands of distinct CDR3 sequences, 20% to 25% seen once, with just under 9.5% in the top ten. These data were likewise used in another study, on T cells of mothers and their children. That paper adds: Related mother-child pairs shared slightly more overlap than unrelated pairs, but the difference was non-significant.

The clonotype was recovered from a boy aged 10-17 years in good health. The sequencing input was blood. The rearrangement joins TRBV7-9 to TRBJ2-2, with D perhaps TRBD2 (6 bases). The chain's CDR3 is CASNQRRAANTGELFF. The CDR3 DNA sequence: TGTGCCAGCAACCAGAGGAGGGCCGCGAACACCGGGGAGCTGTTTTTT.